The 7 T cell receptor beta chains below all came from one sample that was sequenced in a study of graft-versus-host responses after intestinal transplantation. Repertoires were generated with immunoSEQ multiplex PCR, while TCRdb's copy carries only in-frame clones and drops some. The table records about 98,000 clones, 86% of them present only once. Sequenced here: PBMCs, sampled 255 days after intestinal transplant. These receptors were obtained from a human patient who received an intestinal transplant, so some T cells may come from the graft donor.

The V gene is TRBV6-5, the J gene TRBJ2-3; possible D gene TRBD2, 7 bases. CDR1 is MNHEY and CDR2 is SVGAGI in the germline V gene. V lost 5 bases and J 7 bases, leaving 19 bases between the germline ends. CDR3 length: 15 residues. CDR3 coding DNA: TGTGCCAGCAGTAACGGAGGGGGGAGGGAATATACGCAGTATTTT. This codes for CASSNGGGREYTQYF.

This chain joins TRBV11-2 and TRBJ2-7; D unclear. Germline CDR1 and CDR2: SGHAT and FQNNGV. V dropped 5 bases and J dropped 3 bases, with 20 bases sitting between them. There are 16 residues in the CDR3. The chain's CDR3 is CASSQKVRPSDYEQYF. Here the CDR3 DNA reads TGTGCCAGCAGCCAGAAGGTCCGTCCCTCCGACTACGAGCAGTACTTC. Based on the CDR3 plus reference TRBV11-2 and TRBJ2-7, the full variable domain is EAGVAQSPRYKIIEKRQSVAFWCNPISGHATLYWYQQILGQGPKLLIQFQNNGVVDDSQLPKDRFSAERLKGVDSTLKIQPAKLEDSAVYLCASSQKVRPSDYEQYFGPGTRLTVT.

This chain links TRBV7-3 with TRBJ2-3, with D tentatively TRBD1 (5 bases). This CDR3 is 13 amino acids long. Trimming cost V 5 bases and J 5 bases, with 11 bases left between them. Germline V gene lookup returns CDR1 SGHTA and CDR2 FQGTGA. The CDR3 region is CASSQGSGDTQYF. The CDR3 region has the DNA TGTGCCAGCAGCCAGGGTTCCGGAGATACGCAGTATTTT.

The chain couples TRBV18 to TRBJ2-5; no clear D gene. Germline CDR1 and CDR2: KGHSH and LQKENI. The ends were cut back, 1 base at V and 4 bases at J, with 4 bases in the middle. This CDR3 region has 12 residues. The CDR3 coding sequence is TGTGCCAGCTCACCACTTCCAGAGACCCAGTACTTC. As protein: CASSPLPETQYF.

The CDR3 is CASSPIAGREQFF. For the CDR3, the DNA is TGTGCCAGCAGTCCGATAGCGGGACGAGAGCAGTTCTTC. J is TRBJ2-1 and V is TRBV27; TRBD2 agrees at 8 bases. Germline loops: CDR1 MNHEY, CDR2 SMNVEV (reference sequence). V dropped 5 bases and J dropped 10; count of bases not matched to a gene: 7. This CDR3 spans 13 amino acids.

This chain joins TRBV28 and TRBJ2-1; D gene uncertain. This CDR3 is built from 13 residues. V lost 4 bases to trimming and J lost 4 bases, with 8 bases between them. Germline V gives CDR1 MDHEN, CDR2 SYDVKM. Written as DNA, the CDR3 is TGTGCCAGCAGTTATCCGGGTTACAATGAGCAGTTCTTC. Translation gives CASSYPGYNEQFF.

The J gene is TRBJ1-5, the V gene TRBV10-2; D remains unclear. This CDR3 is built from 18 residues. Germline assignment: CDR1 WSHSY and CDR2 SAAADI. Trimming stripped 0 bases from V and 2 bases from J, with 17 bases between. CDR3 sequence reads: CASSESFRLRAGNQPQHF. The DNA of the CDR3 is TGCGCCAGCAGTGAGTCGTTCCGGTTAAGGGCAGGCAATCAGCCCCAGCATTTT.